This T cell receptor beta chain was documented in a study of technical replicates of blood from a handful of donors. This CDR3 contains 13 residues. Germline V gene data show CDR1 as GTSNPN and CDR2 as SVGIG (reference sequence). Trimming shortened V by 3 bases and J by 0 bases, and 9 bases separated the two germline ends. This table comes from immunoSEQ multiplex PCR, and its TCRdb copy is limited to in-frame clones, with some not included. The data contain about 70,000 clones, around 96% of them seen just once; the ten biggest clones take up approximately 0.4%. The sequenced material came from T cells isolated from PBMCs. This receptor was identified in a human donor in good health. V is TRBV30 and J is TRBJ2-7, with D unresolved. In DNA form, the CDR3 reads TGTGCCTGGAGAGAGACATACTCCTACGAGCAGTACTTC. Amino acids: CAWRETYSYEQYF.